This passage covers 28 T cell receptor beta chains from one sample sequenced in a study of patients and donors after allogeneic stem cell transplantation. TCRdb passed the RT-PCR reads through MiXCR, listing each CDR3 protein once. The table lists around 170,000 distinct CDR3 sequences, roughly 24% of them singletons. The specimen sequenced was blood, either unsorted or a sorted T cell fraction (not recorded which). The source of these receptors is a human donor who was either an allogeneic HSCT recipient or a stem cell or donor lymphocyte infusion donor (not recorded which). It is not recorded whose cells these are; they may come from a transplant donor.

As to this clonotype: This sequence may be a read error, since a much larger clone differs from it by one base. V gene TRBV7-2 combines with J gene TRBJ2-1; unclear D gene. With 0 bases removed from V and 8 bases from J, the gap between germline ends came to 8 bases. Looked up from germline, CDR1 is SGHTA and CDR2 is FQGNSA. The CDR3 has 13 residues. The CDR3 protein is CASSLAEYDEQFF. The CDR3 nucleotides are TGTGCCAGCAGCTTAGCGGAGTACGATGAGCAGTTCTTC.

The chain combines TRBV6-6 with TRBJ1-5; no clear D gene. Germline V gives CDR1 MNHNY, CDR2 SVGAGI (reference sequence). CDR3 size: 14 residues. With 7 bases removed from V and 0 bases from J, the gap between germline ends came to 10 bases. CDR3 protein: CASMVPASNQPQHF. CDR3 sequence (DNA): TGTGCCAGCATGGTTCCGGCTAGCAATCAGCCCCAGCATTTT.

The chain is built from TRBV15 and TRBJ2-7; unclear D gene. The CDR3 spans 15 residues. The germline V and J ends were trimmed by 0 bases and 4 bases, with 13 bases remaining between them. Germline values: CDR1 LNHNV, CDR2 YYDKDF (reference sequence). This chain's CDR3 is CATSRDRWVEYEQYF. The DNA for the CDR3 is TGTGCCACCAGCAGAGATCGGTGGGTGGAATACGAGCAGTACTTC.

This rearrangement joins TRBV12-3 or TRBV12-4 to TRBJ2-5, with 9 bases matching TRBD1. This CDR3 contains 15 residues. With V trimmed by 5 bases and J by 6 bases, 10 bases remained unmatched. CDR3 protein: CASSDPGQGMQTQYF. The CDR3 DNA reads TGTGCCAGCAGTGATCCGGGACAGGGAATGCAGACCCAGTACTTC.

This clonotype was observed a handful of times. The chain couples TRBV29-1 to TRBJ2-4, with a weak D call TRBD1 (5 bases). The germline gives CDR1 SQVTM, CDR2 ANQGSEA. This CDR3 is built from 12 residues. The germline V and J ends were trimmed by 7 bases and 10 bases, with 17 bases remaining between them. The CDR3 DNA is TGCAGCGCCAAAGGACCCTCAGGGATTCAGTACTTC. Residues: CSAKGPSGIQYF.

This chain uses TRBV15 with TRBJ1-4; TRBD1 agrees at 7 bases. Looked up from germline, CDR1 is LNHNV and CDR2 is YYDKDF (reference sequence). Germline trimming cut 6 bases from V and 4 bases from J; bases unmatched to any gene: 5. The CDR3 length is 14 residues. Written as DNA, the CDR3 is TGTGCCACCAGGCAGGGACAGAGTAATGAAAAACTGTTTTTT. As protein: CATRQGQSNEKLFF.

This clonotype came up many times. The chain carries TRBV10-3 and TRBJ1-1; D gene uncertain. The germline CDR1 and CDR2 sequences are ENHRY and SYGVKD. The CDR3 length is 13 residues. The V end lost 7 bases, the J end lost 6 bases, and 15 bases lay between the germline ends. The CDR3 spells CAITLARESEAFF. CDR3 DNA: TGTGCCATCACCCTGGCTCGGGAATCTGAAGCTTTCTTT.

This rearrangement joins TRBV27 to TRBJ1-4; D not resolved. Germline-derived CDR1 and CDR2 are MNHEY and SMNVEV (reference sequence). The CDR3 covers 12 residues. Trimming left V 4 bases short and J 8 bases short, with 8 bases between. The CDR3 DNA follows: TGTGCCAGCAGTTCTATCGGGGAAAAACTGTTTTTT. Protein product: CASSSIGEKLFF.

The chain recombines TRBV7-2 with TRBJ2-3; TRBD2 might be the D (5 bases). Germline CDR1 is SGHTA and CDR2 is FQGNSA. V was clipped by 11 bases and J by 0 bases, with 12 bases between them. This CDR3 has 13 residues. CDR3 region: CALRGSSTDTQYF. The CDR3 DNA follows: TGTGCCCTTCGGGGTTCGAGCACAGATACGCAGTATTTT.

The chain uses TRBV20-1 and TRBJ2-1; D gene unclear. Germline loops: CDR1 DFQATT, CDR2 SNEGSKA (reference sequence). V was shortened by 5 bases and J by 0 bases, with 14 bases between the two germline ends. CDR3 size: 15 residues. Written as DNA, the CDR3 is TGCAGTGCTCACGATCGGGCTAGCTCCTACAATGAGCAGTTCTTC. Protein sequence: CSAHDRASSYNEQFF.

This clonotype was observed a handful of times. The chain is built from TRBV19 and TRBJ1-5; 8 positions agree with TRBD1. This CDR3 has 16 residues. CDR1 and CDR2 from the germline V gene are LNHDA and SQIVND (reference sequence). The V gene end was trimmed by 5 bases and the J gene end by 6 bases; junction bases not matched to a gene: 12. The DNA of the CDR3 is TGTGCCAGTAGTGTAGGGACAGGACAGCCCTCTCAGCCCCAGCATTTT. This translates into CASSVGTGQPSQPQHF. Full variable domain (remainder filled in from reference TRBV19 and TRBJ1-5): DGGITQSPKYLFRKEGQNVTLSCEQNLNHDAMYWYRQDPGQGLRLIYYSQIVNDFQKGDIAEGYSVSREKKESFPLTVTSAQKNPTAFYLCASSVGTGQPSQPQHFGDGTRLSIL.

The chain uses TRBV12-5 and TRBJ1-5, with D uncertain. This CDR3 contains 18 residues. Germline assignment: CDR1 LGHNT and CDR2 FRNRAP. V was clipped by 1 base and J by 8 bases, with 24 bases between them. As DNA, the CDR3 is TGTGCTAGTGGTTTGGCCCATCGGGTGGGGAGCCTTGGAGAGCCCCAGCATTTT. This codes for CASGLAHRVGSLGEPQHF.

This clonotype was seen a few times. The chain combines TRBV10-3 with TRBJ2-2; 8 nucleotides agree with TRBD1. Germline CDR1 is ENHRY and CDR2 is SYGVKD. CDR3 length: 16 residues. V was clipped by 4 bases and J by 0 bases; unmatched bases: 4. The CDR3 loop is CAISGGQGTNTGELFF. CDR3 DNA sequence: TGTGCCATCAGTGGTGGACAGGGAACGAACACCGGGGAGCTGTTTTTT.

This rearrangement joins TRBV12-3 or TRBV12-4 to TRBJ1-6; D might be TRBD1 (5 bases). The V and J ends lost 5 bases and 8 bases respectively, with 16 bases between them. CDR3 length equals 15 residues. The CDR3 DNA is TGTGCCAGCAGTGTCCCCGGGGCCACCCATTCACCCCTCCACTTT. Protein product: CASSVPGATHSPLHF.

This clonotype has at least ten counts. The V gene is TRBV3-1, the J gene TRBJ2-2, with D unclear. Per the germline V gene, CDR1 is LGHDT and CDR2 is YNNKEL (reference sequence). Trimming cost V 1 base and J 4 bases, with 10 bases left between them. There are 15 residues in the CDR3. The CDR3 nucleotides are TGTGCCAGCAGCCAAGGTATCCACCCCACCGGGGAGCTGTTTTTT. It encodes CASSQGIHPTGELFF.

This clonotype was observed a few times. The chain links TRBV29-1 to TRBJ2-7, with 8 bases lining up with TRBD2. V was clipped by 3 bases and J by 0 bases; unmatched bases: 1. The CDR3 is made up of 13 amino acids. CDR1 is SQVTM, CDR2 ANQGSEA, per germline. The CDR3 here is CSVESGSSYEQYF. The CDR3 nucleotides are TGCAGCGTTGAGAGCGGGAGCTCCTACGAGCAGTACTTC.

The gene calls are TRBV12-3 or TRBV12-4 and TRBJ1-5; no clear D gene. The CDR3 loop spans 12 amino acids. Trimming removed 6 bases at V and 4 bases at J, with 7 bases between. CDR3 sequence (DNA): TGTGCCAGCAGGATGGTTAATCAGCCCCAGCATTTT. The encoded protein is CASRMVNQPQHF.

V gene TRBV28 combines with J gene TRBJ1-5; D possibly corresponds to TRBD1 (6 bases). The V end was cut by 3 bases, the J end by 0 bases, with 12 bases between. Germline loops: CDR1 MDHEN, CDR2 SYDVKM. The CDR3 totals 16 residues. The CDR3 nucleotides are TGTGCCAGCAGTTTCAGGGGATCTTATAGCAATCAGCCCCAGCATTTT. The encoded protein is CASSFRGSYSNQPQHF.

This clonotype came up many times. The chain recombines TRBV6-5 with TRBJ1-1, with D unclear. Germline CDR1 is MNHEY and CDR2 is SVGAGI. The CDR3 consists of 11 residues. The V end lost 7 bases, the J end lost 4 bases, and 7 bases lay between the germline ends. CDR3 sequence (DNA): TGTGCCAGCAAAACGGGCACTGAAGCTTTCTTT. It specifies CASKTGTEAFF.

This clonotype occurred many times. J is TRBJ1-2 and V is TRBV9, with 7 positions matching TRBD1. V was pared by 0 bases and J by 5 bases, with 7 bases of the junction left unmatched. Germline V gives CDR1 SGDLS, CDR2 YYNGEE. This CDR3 is built from 15 residues. The CDR3: CASSVEAGGWYGYTF. CDR3 DNA: TGTGCCAGCAGCGTAGAGGCAGGGGGTTGGTATGGCTACACCTTC.

The J gene is TRBJ2-5, the V gene TRBV7-2, with TRBD2 matching 14 bases. The CDR3 contains 16 residues. Germline CDR1 SGHTA, CDR2 FQGNSA. The V segment lost 5 bases and the J segment 5 bases; nucleotides outside the gene matches: 7. The CDR3 loop is CASSKRLAGGPETQYF. The CDR3 DNA is TGTGCCAGCAGCAAAAGACTAGCGGGGGGGCCGGAGACCCAGTACTTC. Full variable domain (outside the CDR3, taken from reference TRBV7-2 and TRBJ2-5): GAGVSQSPSNKVTEKGKDVELRCDPISGHTALYWYRQSLGQGLEFLIYFQGNSAPDKSGLPSDRFSAERTGGSVSTLTIQRTQQEDSAVYLCASSKRLAGGPETQYFGPGTRLLVL.

This clonotype was picked up a small number of times. The V and J genes are TRBV10-3 and TRBJ2-7; D is undetermined. Trimming pared 10 bases from V and 3 bases from J, leaving 13 bases between. From germline, CDR1 is ENHRY and CDR2 SYGVKD. The CDR3 has 12 amino acids. The CDR3 region has the DNA TGTGCCAAAAGTCCAGATAACTACGAGCAGTACTTC. It is translated as CAKSPDNYEQYF.

The V call is TRBV3-1, the J call TRBJ1-2; D not certain. Trimming shortened V by 3 bases and J by 6 bases, and 14 bases separated the two germline ends. This CDR3 spans 14 amino acids. Germline loops: CDR1 LGHDT, CDR2 YNNKEL (reference sequence). DNA for the CDR3: TGTGCCAGCAGCCAGCGGACGGTGGATAATGGCTACACCTTC. This gives the protein CASSQRTVDNGYTF.

This clonotype was seen many times. The chain recombines TRBV6-1 with TRBJ1-1; D ambiguous. The V gene's germline CDR1 is MNHNS and CDR2 SASEGT. The CDR3 runs to 12 residues. V was shortened by 3 bases and J by 8 bases, with 10 bases between the two germline ends. The CDR3 loop is CASSDLRPEAFF. The CDR3 coding sequence is TGTGCCAGCAGTGATCTACGCCCGGAAGCTTTCTTT.

V and J are TRBV20-1 and TRBJ2-1; D remains ambiguous. Germline CDR1 reads DFQATT; CDR2 reads SNEGSKA (reference sequence). Trimming shortened V by 6 bases and J by 3 bases, and 12 bases separated the two germline ends. The CDR3 is 13 residues long. CDR3 region: CSAPLTYYNEQFF. The CDR3 region has the DNA TGCAGTGCCCCGCTAACCTACTACAATGAGCAGTTCTTC.

The V and J genes are TRBV5-6 and TRBJ2-5; 7 bases fit TRBD1. After removal of 0 bases from V and 7 bases from J, the junction contained 3 bases not matched to a gene. This CDR3 is built from 13 residues. CDR1 and CDR2 (germline): SGHDT, YYEEEE. CDR3 sequence: CASSLERGLTQYF. In DNA form, the CDR3 reads TGTGCCAGCAGCTTGGAAAGGGGGCTGACCCAGTACTTC.

V usage is TRBV6-5 and J usage is TRBJ1-2; 9 bases are shared with TRBD1. The CDR3 runs to 18 residues. The J segment lost 2 bases and the V segment lost 6 bases, leaving 16 bases of the junction unmatched. Germline V CDR1 and CDR2: MNHEY, SVGAGI. CDR3 nucleotide sequence: TGTGCCAGCAGCTTTGACAGGGGGGACGTGACTCCGAACTATGGCTACACCTTC. It translates to CASSFDRGDVTPNYGYTF.

This clonotype was seen a handful of times. The chain carries TRBV20-1 and TRBJ2-7; the D is unclear. This CDR3 has 18 residues. Trimming stripped 0 bases from V and 2 bases from J, with 23 bases between. Per germline, CDR1 DFQATT and CDR2 SNEGSKA (reference sequence). DNA for the CDR3: TGCAGTGCTAGAGAAAAGACGTTATGGGCCCCTACGACCTACGAGCAGTACTTC. Residues: CSAREKTLWAPTTYEQYF.